A single T cell receptor beta chain is shown here with its context. These data come from a study of blood T cell repertoires in COVID-19. The wider study: In each case, the material was cDNA or gDNA derived from T cells, B-cell-depleted T cells, or PBMCs.

Original handling: For nucleated cells, counts were estimated from reference gene primer amplification. Profiling relied on immunoSEQ multiplex PCR, and the TCRdb table lists in-frame clones only, not all of them. D and trimming come from the DNA, and the V and J calls and clone size come from that table. The sample holds about 300,000 clones, 87% seen once. The germline V gene has CDR1 MNHEY and CDR2 SVGAGI. The length of the CDR3 is 11 residues. V lost 4 bases and J 5 bases, leaving 5 bases between the germline ends. Study members were between about 18 and 90 years old and lived in 20 to 30 US regions. Cohort 3 donors counted as recovered after two negative PCRs, clearance, or resolved symptoms.

The V and J genes are TRBV6-5 and TRBJ2-5; no definite D call. This receptor was obtained from a woman aged 30 to 39 who had recovered from COVID-19. The material sequenced was PBMCs or T cells enriched from blood (not recorded which). In DNA, the CDR3 is TGTGCCAGCAGTTTTAGTGAGACCCAGTACTTC. This gives the protein CASSFSETQYF.